These T cell receptor beta chains were read from a single sample in a study of T cells in Graves' hyperthyroidism and ophthalmopathy. A single record per CDR3 protein comes from TCRdb applying MiXCR to the multiplex PCR reads. The sample lists 490,000 or so distinct CDR3 sequences; about 20% were seen once. The sequenced material came from blood. All receptors derive from a man in his forties or fifties with Graves' ophthalmopathy. Each CDR3 is given with its conserved first and last residue. A D gene is named only where the DNA matches it firmly. Clone sizes are given selectively: once, few, many, or a class where the clone is expanded.

cdr3_aa cdr3_nt v_call clone_size j_call d_call
CASSKYNEQFF TGCGCCAGCAGCAAGTACAATGAGCAGTTCTTC TRBV5-1 few TRBJ2-1 .
CASSQLLSYF TGTGCCAGCAGCCAGCTCTTATCGTACTTC TRBV3-1 . TRBJ2-5 .
CSAEGLFTDTQYF TGCAGTGCTGAGGGACTATTCACAGATACGCAGTATTTT TRBV20-1 many TRBJ2-3 TRBD2
CSARDGHEQYF TGCAGTGCTAGAGATGGTCACGAGCAGTACTTC TRBV20-1 . TRBJ2-7 .
CSAPGKLAGAYEQYF TGCAGCGCCCCGGGGAAGCTAGCGGGAGCCTACGAGCAGTACTTC TRBV20-1 few TRBJ2-7 TRBD2
CASRSDRSYNSPLHF TGTGCCAGCAGGTCGGACAGGAGCTATAATTCACCCCTCCACTTT TRBV7-6 . TRBJ1-6 TRBD1
CASGKGLALFNEQFF TGTGCCAGTGGGAAGGGGCTAGCTCTCTTCAATGAGCAGTTCTTC TRBV19 few TRBJ2-1 .
CASSLEGRSPQHF TGTGCCAGCAGCTTAGAGGGCCGATCGCCCCAGCATTTT TRBV7-9 few TRBJ1-5 .
CASSSLTGNTEAFF TGCGCCAGCAGCTCCCTGACGGGGAACACTGAAGCTTTCTTT TRBV5-1 . TRBJ1-1 .
CASSPWGLQETQYF TGTGCCAGCAGCCCTTGGGGCCTGCAAGAGACCCAGTACTTC TRBV5-6 . TRBJ2-5 .
CASSQPTGLNYGYTF TGTGCCAGCAGCCAGCCGACAGGGCTTAACTATGGCTACACCTTC TRBV4-2 . TRBJ1-2 TRBD1
CASSLKQGSVRITEAFF TGTGCCAGCAGCTTGAAACAGGGCTCCGTCAGGATCACTGAAGCTTTCTTT TRBV5-8 . TRBJ1-1 .
CASSLMEYTGELFF TGTGCCAGCAGTTTAATGGAGTACACCGGGGAGCTGTTTTTT TRBV12-3/TRBV12-4 . TRBJ2-2 .
CASRLQGQGNTEAFF TGTGCCAGCAGACTCCAAGGGCAGGGCAACACTGAAGCTTTCTTT TRBV12-3/TRBV12-4 many TRBJ1-1 .
CASSPSEGGYTF TGTGCCAGCTCACCCTCGGAGGGTGGCTACACCTTC TRBV18 many TRBJ1-2 .
CASSFLTRLHGLNEQFF TGTGCCAGCAGCTTTCTAACCCGGCTGCACGGCCTCAATGAGCAGTTCTTC TRBV7-9 few TRBJ2-1 .
CASSLNSGGAGDTQYF TGCGCCAGCAGCTTGAATAGCGGGGGGGCTGGAGATACGCAGTATTTT TRBV5-1 few TRBJ2-3 TRBD2
CASSLDRAGGEAFF TGCGCCAGCAGCTTAGACAGAGCTGGGGGTGAAGCTTTCTTT TRBV5-1 few TRBJ1-1 .
CSASGAGTLDMAGYTF TGCAGTGCGAGTGGAGCCGGGACGTTGGATATGGCGGGCTACACCTTC TRBV20-1 many TRBJ1-2 .
CASSFSGTYEQYF TGCGCCAGCAGCTTTTCCGGAACCTACGAGCAGTACTTC TRBV5-1 few TRBJ2-7 .
CASSLLLATGELFF TGTGCCAGCAGCTTACTACTAGCCACCGGGGAGCTGTTTTTT TRBV7-9 . TRBJ2-2 .
CASSPHGASYEQYF TGTGCCAGCAGCCCTCACGGGGCCTCCTACGAGCAGTACTTC TRBV7-2 few TRBJ2-7 .
CSARRALSEQYF TGCAGTGCTAGAAGGGCCCTTTCTGAGCAGTACTTC TRBV20-1 . TRBJ2-7 .